This TCR beta chain was captured by sequencing in a study of cytomegalovirus exposure and HLA in healthy donors. Study conclusions and caveats: Altogether, 160 or so TCR beta chains were recorded as cytomegalovirus-associated. Immune exposure information available was restricted to CMV serostatus.

PCR used 60 Vbeta primers and 13 Jbeta primers. This table comes from immunoSEQ multiplex PCR, and its TCRdb copy is limited to in-frame clones, with some not included. Here the sample spans 100,000 to 150,000 clones, around 74% being singletons. Comments on this clone: Its cognate antigen is unknown. The junction departs from germline at one end; a sequencing error may be responsible.

The receptor was derived from a woman aged 45-65 years in good health and CMV-seropositive. Sequencing used PBMCs.

The CDR3 is CSSSFRGDEQYF. In DNA form, the CDR3 reads TGTTCCAGCAGCTTCAGGGGGGACGAGCAGTACTTC. This chain links TRBV7-9 with TRBJ2-7, with D possibly TRBD1 on 7 matching bases. The germline CDR1 and CDR2 sequences are SEHNR and FQNEAQ (reference sequence). This CDR3 spans 12 amino acids.